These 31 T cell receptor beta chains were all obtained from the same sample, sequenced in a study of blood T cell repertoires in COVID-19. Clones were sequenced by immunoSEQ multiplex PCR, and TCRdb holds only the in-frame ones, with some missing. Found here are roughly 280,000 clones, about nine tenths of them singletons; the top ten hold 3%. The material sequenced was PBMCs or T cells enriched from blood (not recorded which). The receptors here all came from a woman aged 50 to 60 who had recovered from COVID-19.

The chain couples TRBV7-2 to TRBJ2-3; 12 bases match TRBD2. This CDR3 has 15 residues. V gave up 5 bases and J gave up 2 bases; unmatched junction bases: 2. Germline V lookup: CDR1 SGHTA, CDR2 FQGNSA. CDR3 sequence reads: CASSRTSGTTDTQYF. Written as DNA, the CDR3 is TGTGCCAGCAGCCGGACTAGCGGGACCACAGATACGCAGTATTTT. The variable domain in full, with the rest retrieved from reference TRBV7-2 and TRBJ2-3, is GAGVSQSPSNKVTEKGKDVELRCDPISGHTALYWYRQSLGQGLEFLIYFQGNSAPDKSGLPSDRFSAERTGGSVSTLTIQRTQQEDSAVYLCASSRTSGTTDTQYFGPGTRLTVL.

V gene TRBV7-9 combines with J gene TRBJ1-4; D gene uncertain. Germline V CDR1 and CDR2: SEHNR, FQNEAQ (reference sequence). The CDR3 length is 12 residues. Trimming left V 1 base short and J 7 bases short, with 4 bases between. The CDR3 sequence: CASSLGGEKLFF. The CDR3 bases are TGTGCCAGCAGCTTAGGAGGTGAAAAACTGTTTTTT.

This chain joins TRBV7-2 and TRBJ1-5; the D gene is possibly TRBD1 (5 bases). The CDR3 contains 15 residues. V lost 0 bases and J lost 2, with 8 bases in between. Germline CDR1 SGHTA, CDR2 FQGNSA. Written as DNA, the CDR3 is TGTGCCAGCAGCTTAGCGGGCAGGGGCAATCAGCCCCAGCATTTT. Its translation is CASSLAGRGNQPQHF.

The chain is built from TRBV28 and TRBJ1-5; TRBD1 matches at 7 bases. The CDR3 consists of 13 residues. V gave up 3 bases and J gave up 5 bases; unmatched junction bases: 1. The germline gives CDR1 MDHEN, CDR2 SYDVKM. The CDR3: CASSFQGDQPQHF. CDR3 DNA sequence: TGTGCCAGCAGTTTCCAGGGGGATCAGCCCCAGCATTTT.

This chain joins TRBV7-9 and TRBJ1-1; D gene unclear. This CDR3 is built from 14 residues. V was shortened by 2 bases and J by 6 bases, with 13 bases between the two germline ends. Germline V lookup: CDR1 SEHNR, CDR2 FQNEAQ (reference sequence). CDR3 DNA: TGTGCCAGCAGCTTAAGTTTTGCGCTTGCTGAAGCTTTCTTT. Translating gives CASSLSFALAEAFF.

CDR3 in amino acids: CASSLGGAGGGSEQYF. As DNA, the CDR3 is TGTGCCAGCAGCCTGGGAGGAGCGGGAGGAGGAAGCGAGCAGTACTTC. The genes are TRBV7-2 and TRBJ2-7; 9 positions agree with TRBD2. Trimming cost V 5 bases and J 6 bases; bases outside gene matches: 14. The length of the CDR3 is 16 residues. Germline V gene lookup returns CDR1 SGHTA and CDR2 FQGNSA.

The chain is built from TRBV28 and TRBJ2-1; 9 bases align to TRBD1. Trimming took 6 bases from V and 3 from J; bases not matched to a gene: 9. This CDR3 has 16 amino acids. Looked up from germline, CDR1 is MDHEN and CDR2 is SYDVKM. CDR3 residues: CASSTPTGGDYNEQFF. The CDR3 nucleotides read TGTGCCAGCAGCACCCCCACAGGGGGCGACTACAATGAGCAGTTCTTC.

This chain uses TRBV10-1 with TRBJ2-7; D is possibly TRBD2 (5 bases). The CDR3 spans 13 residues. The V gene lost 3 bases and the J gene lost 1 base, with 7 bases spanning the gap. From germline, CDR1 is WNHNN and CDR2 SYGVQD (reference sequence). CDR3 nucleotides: TGCGCCAGCAGTGAATCGGGGTCCTACGAGCAGTACTTC. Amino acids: CASSESGSYEQYF.

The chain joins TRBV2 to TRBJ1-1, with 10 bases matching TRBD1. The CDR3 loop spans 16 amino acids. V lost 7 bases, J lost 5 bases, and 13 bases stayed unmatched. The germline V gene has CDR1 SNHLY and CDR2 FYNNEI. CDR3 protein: CASTSRTGGSGTEAFF. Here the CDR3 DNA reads TGTGCCAGCACGTCCAGGACAGGGGGTTCTGGAACTGAAGCTTTCTTT.

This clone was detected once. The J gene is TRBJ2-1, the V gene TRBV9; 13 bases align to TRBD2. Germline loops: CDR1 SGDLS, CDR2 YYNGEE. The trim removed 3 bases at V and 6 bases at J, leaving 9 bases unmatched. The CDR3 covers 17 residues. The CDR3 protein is CASSGVSGTSGTNEQFF. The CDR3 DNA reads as TGTGCCAGCAGCGGAGTCTCCGGGACTAGCGGGACCAATGAGCAGTTCTTC.

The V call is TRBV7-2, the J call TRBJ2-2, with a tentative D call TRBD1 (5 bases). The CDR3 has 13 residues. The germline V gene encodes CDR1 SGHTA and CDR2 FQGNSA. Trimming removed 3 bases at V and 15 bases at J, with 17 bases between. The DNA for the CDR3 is TGTGCCAGCAGCTTTCTTGACAGCTTAATGGTGTTTTTT. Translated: CASSFLDSLMVFF.

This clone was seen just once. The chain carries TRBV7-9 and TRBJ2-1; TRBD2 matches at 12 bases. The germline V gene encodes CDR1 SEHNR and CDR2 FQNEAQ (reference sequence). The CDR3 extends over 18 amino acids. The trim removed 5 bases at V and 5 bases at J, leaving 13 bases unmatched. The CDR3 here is CASSPGLIGLAGNNEQFF. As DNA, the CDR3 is TGTGCCAGCAGCCCCGGTCTGATCGGACTAGCGGGGAACAATGAGCAGTTCTTC.

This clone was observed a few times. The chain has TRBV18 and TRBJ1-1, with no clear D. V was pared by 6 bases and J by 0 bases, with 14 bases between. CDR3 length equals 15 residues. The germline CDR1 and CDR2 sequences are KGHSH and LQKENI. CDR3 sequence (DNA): TGTGCCAGCTCCCCGGGAAGATCCATGAACACTGAAGCTTTCTTT. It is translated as CASSPGRSMNTEAFF.

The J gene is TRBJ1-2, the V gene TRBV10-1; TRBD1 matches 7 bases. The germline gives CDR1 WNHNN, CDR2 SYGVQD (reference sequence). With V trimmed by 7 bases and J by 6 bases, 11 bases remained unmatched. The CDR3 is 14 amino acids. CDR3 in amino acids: CASTPSTGKDGYTF. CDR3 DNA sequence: TGCGCCAGCACCCCATCGACAGGGAAGGATGGCTACACCTTC.

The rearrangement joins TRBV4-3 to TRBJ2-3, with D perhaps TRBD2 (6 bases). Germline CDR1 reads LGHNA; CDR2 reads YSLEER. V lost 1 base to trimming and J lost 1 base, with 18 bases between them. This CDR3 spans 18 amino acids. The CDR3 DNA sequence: TGCGCCAGCAGCCAAGTAGCAATCCGGGACTTAGGCACAGATACGCAGTATTTT. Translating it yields CASSQVAIRDLGTDTQYF.

CDR3 in amino acids: CASSLAPGTGHEKLFF. The CDR3 region has the DNA TGCGCCAGCAGCTTGGCCCCGGGGACAGGGCATGAAAAACTGTTTTTT. The chain combines TRBV5-1 with TRBJ1-4, with TRBD1 identical over 9 bases. The junction had 6 bases not matched to a gene; V was cut back by 0 bases and J by 6 bases. Germline CDR1 reads SGHRS; CDR2 reads YFSETQ. The length of the CDR3 is 16 residues.

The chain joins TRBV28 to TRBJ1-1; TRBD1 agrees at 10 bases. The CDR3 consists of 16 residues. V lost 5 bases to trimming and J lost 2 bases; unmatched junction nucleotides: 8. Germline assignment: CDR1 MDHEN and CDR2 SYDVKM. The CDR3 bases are TGTGCCAGCAGTCCAAGACAGGGGGCGGGAAACACTGAAGCTTTCTTT. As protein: CASSPRQGAGNTEAFF.

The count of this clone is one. DNA of the CDR3: TGTGCCAGCAGCAACATGGGACTAGCGGGAGATGGTGAGCAGTTCTTC. The encoded protein is CASSNMGLAGDGEQFF. This chain uses TRBV11-2 with TRBJ2-1, with 14 bases aligning to TRBD2. The CDR3 has 16 residues. Germline loops: CDR1 SGHAT, CDR2 FQNNGV. With V trimmed by 5 bases and J by 9 bases, 9 bases remained unmatched.

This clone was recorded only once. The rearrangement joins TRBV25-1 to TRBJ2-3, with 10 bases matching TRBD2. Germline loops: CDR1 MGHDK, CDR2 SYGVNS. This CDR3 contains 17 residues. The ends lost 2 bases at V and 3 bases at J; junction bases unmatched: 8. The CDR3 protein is CASSEKPSGRLTDTQYF. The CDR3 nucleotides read TGTGCCAGCAGTGAAAAGCCTAGCGGGAGATTGACAGATACGCAGTATTTT.

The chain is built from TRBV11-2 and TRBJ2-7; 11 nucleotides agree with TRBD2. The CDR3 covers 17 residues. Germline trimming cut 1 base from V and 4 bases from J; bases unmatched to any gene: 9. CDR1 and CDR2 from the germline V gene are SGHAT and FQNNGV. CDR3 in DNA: TGTGCCAGCAGCTTAGTATTTAGCGGGAGGGCCGGATACGAGCAGTACTTC. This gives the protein CASSLVFSGRAGYEQYF.

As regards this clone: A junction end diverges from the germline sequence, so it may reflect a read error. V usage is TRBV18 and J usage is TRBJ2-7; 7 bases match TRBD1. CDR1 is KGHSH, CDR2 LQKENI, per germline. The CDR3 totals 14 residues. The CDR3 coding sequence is TGTGCCAGCTCACCTAGACAGGGATCCTCCGAGCAGTACTTC. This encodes CASSPRQGSSEQYF.

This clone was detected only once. CDR3 sequence: CASSFPLAGGNNEQFF. Here the CDR3 DNA reads TGTGCCAGCAGCTTTCCCCTAGCGGGAGGGAACAATGAGCAGTTCTTC. This rearrangement joins TRBV7-6 to TRBJ2-1, with 12 nucleotides matching TRBD2. CDR3 size: 16 residues. Trimming took 3 bases from V and 5 from J; bases not matched to a gene: 5. Germline V gives CDR1 SGHVS, CDR2 FNYEAQ.

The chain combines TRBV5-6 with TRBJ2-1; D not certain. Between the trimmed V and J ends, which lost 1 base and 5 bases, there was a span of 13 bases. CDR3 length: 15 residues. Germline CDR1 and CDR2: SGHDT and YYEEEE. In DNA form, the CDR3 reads TGTGCCAGCAGCTTGCGGCGGTCCATACACAATGAGCAGTTCTTC. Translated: CASSLRRSIHNEQFF.

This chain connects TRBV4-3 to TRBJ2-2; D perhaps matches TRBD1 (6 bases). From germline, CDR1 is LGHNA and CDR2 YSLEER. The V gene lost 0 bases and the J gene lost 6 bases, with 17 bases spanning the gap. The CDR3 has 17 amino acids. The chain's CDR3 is CASSQEPQGRRAGELFF. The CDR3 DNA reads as TGCGCCAGCAGCCAAGAACCGCAGGGGCGAAGGGCCGGGGAGCTGTTTTTT.

The CDR3 is CASSYTGITEAFF. CDR3 DNA sequence: TGTGCCAGCAGTTACACAGGGATTACTGAAGCTTTCTTT. The chain employs TRBV6-5 and TRBJ1-1; D possibly corresponds to TRBD1 (6 bases). CDR1 MNHEY and CDR2 SVGAGI come from the germline V gene. With 2 bases removed from V and 5 bases from J, the gap between germline ends came to 9 bases. The CDR3 has 13 residues.

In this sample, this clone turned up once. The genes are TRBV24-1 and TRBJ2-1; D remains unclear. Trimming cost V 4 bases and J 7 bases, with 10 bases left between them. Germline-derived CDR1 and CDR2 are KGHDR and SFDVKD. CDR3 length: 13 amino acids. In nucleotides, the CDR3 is TGTGCCACCAGTGAGACGACCGGGAATGAGCAGTTCTTC. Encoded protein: CATSETTGNEQFF.

Written as DNA, the CDR3 is TGTGCCAGCAGTCCTGGGGGGGGCCCCAATCAGCCCCAGCATTTT. It specifies CASSPGGGPNQPQHF. The chain links TRBV28 to TRBJ1-5; the D gene is possibly TRBD1 (6 bases). Germline-derived CDR1 and CDR2 are MDHEN and SYDVKM. The length of the CDR3 is 15 residues. V lost 5 bases, J lost 3 bases, and 14 bases lay in between.

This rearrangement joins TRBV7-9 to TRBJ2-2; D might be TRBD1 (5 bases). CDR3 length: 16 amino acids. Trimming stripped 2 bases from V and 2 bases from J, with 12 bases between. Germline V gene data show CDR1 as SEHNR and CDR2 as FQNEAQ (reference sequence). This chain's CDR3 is CASSLLGVHNTGELFF. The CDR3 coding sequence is TGTGCCAGCAGCTTACTAGGGGTTCATAACACCGGGGAGCTGTTTTTT.

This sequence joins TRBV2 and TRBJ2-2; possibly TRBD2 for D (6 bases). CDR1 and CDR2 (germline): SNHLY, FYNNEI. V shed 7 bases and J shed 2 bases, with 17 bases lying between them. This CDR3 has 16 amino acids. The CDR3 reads CASKGGTRLNTGELFF. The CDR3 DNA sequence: TGTGCCAGCAAAGGCGGGACCCGATTAAACACCGGGGAGCTGTTTTTT.

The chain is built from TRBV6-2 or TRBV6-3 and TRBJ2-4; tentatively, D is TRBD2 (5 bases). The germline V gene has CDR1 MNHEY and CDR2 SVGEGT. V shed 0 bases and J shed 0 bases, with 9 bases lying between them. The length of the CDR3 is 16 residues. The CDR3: CASSYSGELAKNIQYF. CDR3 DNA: TGTGCCAGCAGTTACTCTGGGGAGCTAGCCAAAAACATTCAGTACTTC.

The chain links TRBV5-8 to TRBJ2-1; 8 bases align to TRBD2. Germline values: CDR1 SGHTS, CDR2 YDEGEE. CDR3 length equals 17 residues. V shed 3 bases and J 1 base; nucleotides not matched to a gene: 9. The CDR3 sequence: CASSSPSGRGSYNEQFF. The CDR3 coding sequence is TGTGCCAGCAGCTCCCCGAGCGGGAGAGGATCCTACAATGAGCAGTTCTTC. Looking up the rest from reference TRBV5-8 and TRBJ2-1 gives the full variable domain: EAGVTQSPTHLIKTRGQQATLRCSPISGHTSVYWYQQALGLGLQFLLWYDEGEERNRGNFPPRFSGRQFPNYSSELNVNALELEDSALYLCASSSPSGRGSYNEQFFGPGTRLTVL.